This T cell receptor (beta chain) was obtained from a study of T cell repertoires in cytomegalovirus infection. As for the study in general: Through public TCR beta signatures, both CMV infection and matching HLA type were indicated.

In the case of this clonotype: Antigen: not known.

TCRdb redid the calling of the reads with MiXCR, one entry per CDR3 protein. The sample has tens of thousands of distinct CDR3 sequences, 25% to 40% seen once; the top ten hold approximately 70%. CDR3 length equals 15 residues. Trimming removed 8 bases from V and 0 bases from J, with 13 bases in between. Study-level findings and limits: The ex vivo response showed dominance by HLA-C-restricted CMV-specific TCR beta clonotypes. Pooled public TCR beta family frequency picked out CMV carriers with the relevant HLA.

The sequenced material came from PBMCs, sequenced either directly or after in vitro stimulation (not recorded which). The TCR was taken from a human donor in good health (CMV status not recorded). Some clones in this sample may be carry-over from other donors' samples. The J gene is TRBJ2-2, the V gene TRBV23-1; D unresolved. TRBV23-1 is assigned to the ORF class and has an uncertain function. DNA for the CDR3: TGCGCCAGCGAAATCTACCCCTCGAACACCGGGGAGCTGTTTTTT. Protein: CASEIYPSNTGELFF.